These T cell receptor beta chains were read from a single sample in a study of shared clonotypes between healthy human individuals. Clones were sequenced by immunoSEQ multiplex PCR, and TCRdb holds only the in-frame ones, with some missing. Of under 600,000 clones listed, around three quarters are singletons. Sequencing was done on a sample of PBMCs. Every receptor here comes from a woman aged 40 to 50 in good health. Some clones in this sample may be carry-over from other donors' samples. CDR3s include the opening cysteine and the closing phenylalanine or tryptophan. D genes are given only for firm matches. Not all rows give a size; the values are once, few, many and, for expanded clones, a class.

cdr3_nt | cdr3_aa | cdr3_length | v_call | clone_size | j_call | d_call
TGTGCCAGCAGTCCCTCCCGGAGCGGGAGTATGAATGAGCAGTTCTTC | CASSPSRSGSMNEQFF | 16 | TRBV27 | - | TRBJ2-1 | TRBD2
TGTGCCAGCAGCGAACACAGGGGTGGGGAAAAACTGTTTTTT | CASSEHRGGEKLFF | 14 | TRBV2 | - | TRBJ1-4 | TRBD1
TGCGCCAGCAGCTTAGGGACAGGGGCTGGAGAGACCCAGTACTTC | CASSLGTGAGETQYF | 15 | TRBV10-2 | - | TRBJ2-5 | TRBD1
TGTGCCATCAGTGAGTATCTGGCAAGCACAGATACGCAGTATTTT | CAISEYLASTDTQYF | 15 | TRBV10-3 | - | TRBJ2-3 | -
TGTGCCAGCAGCAGACAGGGCGACGAGCAGTACTTC | CASSRQGDEQYF | 12 | TRBV9 | - | TRBJ2-7 | TRBD1
TGTGCCACCAGCAGAGGCGGCAGGGAGCGGTATGGCTACACCTTC | CATSRGGRERYGYTF | 15 | TRBV15 | - | TRBJ1-2 | -
TGCGCCAGCAGCTTGGAAGACAGGGTCTATGGCTACACCTTC | CASSLEDRVYGYTF | 14 | TRBV5-1 | few | TRBJ1-2 | TRBD1
TGTGCCGGCTCACGGACAGGGGGTCTTCAGCCCCAGCATTTT | CAGSRTGGLQPQHF | 14 | TRBV28 | - | TRBJ1-5 | TRBD1
TGTGCCAGCGGGTATAGCGATACGCAGTATTTT | CASGYSDTQYF | 11 | TRBV2 | - | TRBJ2-3 | -
TGCGCCAGCAGCCAAGCCCTTCAACCCTCCTACGAGCAGTACTTC | CASSQALQPSYEQYF | 15 | TRBV4-3 | - | TRBJ2-7 | -
TGCAGCGTTGAAGTCCCAGGACAAAACACTGAAGCTTTCTTT | CSVEVPGQNTEAFF | 14 | TRBV29-1 | - | TRBJ1-1 | -